This T cell receptor beta chain was identified in a study of identical twins. Germline V gene sequence: CDR1 LGHDT, CDR2 YNNKEL (reference sequence). This CDR3 is 16 amino acids long. The ends lost 4 bases at V and 5 bases at J; junction bases unmatched: 13. Each CDR3 protein is one row after TCRdb ran MiXCR on the 5' RACE reads. The sample carries 450,000 or so distinct CDR3 sequences, 14% recorded once. In addition, the sample was reused for a study of yellow fever vaccine responses in identical twins.

The source is a woman between 18 and 29 years old in good health. This rearrangement joins TRBV3-1 to TRBJ1-2, with 7 bases lining up with TRBD1. Source material: CD4+ T cells sorted from blood. CDR3 protein: CASSPPGQQAQYGYTF. In DNA, the CDR3 is TGTGCCAGCAGCCCCCCGGGACAGCAAGCCCAATATGGCTACACCTTC.